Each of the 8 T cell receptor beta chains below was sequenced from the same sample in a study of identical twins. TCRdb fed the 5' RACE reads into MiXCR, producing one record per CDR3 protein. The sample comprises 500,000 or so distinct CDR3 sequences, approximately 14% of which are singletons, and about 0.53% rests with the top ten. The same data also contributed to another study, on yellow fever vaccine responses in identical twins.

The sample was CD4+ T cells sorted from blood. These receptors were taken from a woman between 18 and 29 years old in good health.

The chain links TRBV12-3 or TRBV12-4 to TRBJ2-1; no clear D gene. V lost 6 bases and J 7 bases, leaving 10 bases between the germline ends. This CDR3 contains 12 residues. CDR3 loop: CASSAARNEQFF. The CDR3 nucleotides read TGTGCCAGCAGCGCAGCCCGAAATGAGCAGTTCTTC.

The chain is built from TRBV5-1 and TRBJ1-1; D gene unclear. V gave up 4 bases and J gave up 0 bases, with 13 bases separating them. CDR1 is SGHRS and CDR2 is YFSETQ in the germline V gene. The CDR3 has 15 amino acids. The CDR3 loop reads CASSQGPGMNTEAFF. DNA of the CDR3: TGCGCCAGCAGCCAAGGACCCGGGATGAACACTGAAGCTTTCTTT.

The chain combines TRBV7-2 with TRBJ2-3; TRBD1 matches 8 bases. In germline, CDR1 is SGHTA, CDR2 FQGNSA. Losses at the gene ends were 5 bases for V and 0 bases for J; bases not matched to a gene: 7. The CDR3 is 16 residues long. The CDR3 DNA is TGTGCCAGCAGCCACTACGGACAGGGAAGCACAGATACGCAGTATTTT. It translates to CASSHYGQGSTDTQYF. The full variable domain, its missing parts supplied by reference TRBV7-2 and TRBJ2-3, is GAGVSQSPSNKVTEKGKDVELRCDPISGHTALYWYRQSLGQGLEFLIYFQGNSAPDKSGLPSDRFSAERTGGSVSTLTIQRTQQEDSAVYLCASSHYGQGSTDTQYFGPGTRLTVL.

CDR3: CASSVAYDYEQYF. Written as DNA, the CDR3 is TGTGCCAGCAGCGTAGCGTATGACTACGAGCAGTACTTC. V and J are TRBV9 and TRBJ2-7, with no clear D. The germline V gene has CDR1 SGDLS and CDR2 YYNGEE. The CDR3 runs to 13 residues. With 0 bases removed from V and 3 bases from J, the gap between germline ends came to 7 bases.

The CDR3 nucleotides are TGTGCCAGCTCACCCCAAGGGATGGGGGCCAAAAACATTCAGTACTTC. Protein: CASSPQGMGAKNIQYF. V usage is TRBV18 and J usage is TRBJ2-4; no reliable D call. V was trimmed by 3 bases and J by 1 base, leaving 13 bases between them. The CDR3 length is 16 residues. Germline V lookup: CDR1 KGHSH, CDR2 LQKENI. Full variable domain (outside the CDR3, taken from reference TRBV18 and TRBJ2-4): NAGVMQNPRHLVRRRGQEARLRCSPMKGHSHVYWYRQLPEEGLKFMVYLQKENIIDESGMPKERFSAEFPKEGPSILRIQQVVRGDSAAYFCASSPQGMGAKNIQYFGAGTRLSVL.

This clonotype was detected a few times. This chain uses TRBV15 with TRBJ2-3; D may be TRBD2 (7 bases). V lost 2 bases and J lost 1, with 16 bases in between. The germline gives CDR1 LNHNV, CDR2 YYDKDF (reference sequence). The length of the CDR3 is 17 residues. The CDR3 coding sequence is TGTGCCACCAGCAGAACCCTAGGGAGGGGGGGCACAGATACGCAGTATTTT. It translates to CATSRTLGRGGTDTQYF.

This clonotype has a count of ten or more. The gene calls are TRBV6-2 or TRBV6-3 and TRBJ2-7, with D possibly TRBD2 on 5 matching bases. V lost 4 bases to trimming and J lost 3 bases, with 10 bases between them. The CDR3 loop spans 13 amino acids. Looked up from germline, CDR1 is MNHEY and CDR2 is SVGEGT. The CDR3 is CASSSGLGYEQYF. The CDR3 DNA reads TGTGCCAGCAGTTCTGGACTGGGCTACGAGCAGTACTTC.

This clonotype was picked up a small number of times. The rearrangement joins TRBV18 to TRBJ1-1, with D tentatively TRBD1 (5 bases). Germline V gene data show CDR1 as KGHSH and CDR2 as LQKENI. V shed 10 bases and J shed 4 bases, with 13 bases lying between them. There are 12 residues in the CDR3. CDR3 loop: CATESGVTEAFF. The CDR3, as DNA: TGTGCCACCGAGTCGGGGGTCACTGAAGCTTTCTTT. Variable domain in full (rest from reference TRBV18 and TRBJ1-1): NAGVMQNPRHLVRRRGQEARLRCSPMKGHSHVYWYRQLPEEGLKFMVYLQKENIIDESGMPKERFSAEFPKEGPSILRIQQVVRGDSAAYFCATESGVTEAFFGQGTRLTVV.